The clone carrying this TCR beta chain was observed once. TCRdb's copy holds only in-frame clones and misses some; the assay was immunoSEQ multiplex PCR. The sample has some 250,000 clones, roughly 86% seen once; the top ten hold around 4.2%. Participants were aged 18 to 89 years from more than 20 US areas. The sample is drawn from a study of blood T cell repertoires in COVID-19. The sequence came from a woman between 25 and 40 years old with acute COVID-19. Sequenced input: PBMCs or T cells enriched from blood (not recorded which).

The CDR3, as DNA: TGTGCCAGCAGCGGGGGCGGGAGGGGAACTTCCTACAATGAGCAGTTCTTC. Amino acids: CASSGGGRGTSYNEQFF. The chain couples TRBV7-8 to TRBJ2-1, with TRBD2 matching over 9 bases. The germline CDR1 and CDR2 sequences are SGHVS and FQNEAQ. The CDR3 length is 17 residues. V lost 5 bases, J lost 1 base, and 9 bases stayed unmatched.